This TCR beta chain originates from a study of cytomegalovirus exposure and HLA in healthy donors. The PCR made use of 60 Vbeta and 13 Jbeta primers. Assay used: immunoSEQ multiplex PCR; TCRdb lists only in-frame clones, some missing. In the table there are 170,000 or so clones, around 81% of which are singletons. The sample comprised PBMCs. This receptor was identified in a young woman in good health and CMV-seronegative.

This CDR3 is CASSWGDSSYNEQFF. DNA of the CDR3: TGCGCCAGCAGCTGGGGGGACAGCTCCTACAATGAGCAGTTCTTC. The chain carries TRBV5-1 and TRBJ2-1; D perhaps matches TRBD1 (7 bases). This CDR3 is built from 15 residues. Deletions cut 3 bases from V and 0 bases from J, with 10 bases between. Germline assignment: CDR1 SGHRS and CDR2 YFSETQ.